These 27 T cell receptor beta chains originate from one sample sequenced in a study of T cell responses to AZD1222 COVID-19 vaccine. The method was immunoSEQ multiplex PCR; TCRdb's version includes in-frame clones alone and lacks a portion of them. The table lists over 50,000 clones, roughly 84% of them singletons. The material was peripheral blood, obtained on day 0 of AZD1222 vaccination. These TCRs come from an adult in good health.

The chain employs TRBV6-1 and TRBJ2-5, with D perhaps TRBD1 (5 bases). Germline V gene lookup returns CDR1 MNHNS and CDR2 SASEGT. V shed 11 bases and J shed 2 bases, with 9 bases lying between them. The CDR3 is 11 amino acids. The CDR3 here is CACRQQETQYF. In nucleotides, the CDR3 is TGTGCCTGCCGACAGCAAGAGACCCAGTACTTC.

The rearrangement joins TRBV27 to TRBJ2-1, with 8 bases fitting TRBD2. The CDR3 runs to 15 residues. V shed 5 bases and J 5 bases; nucleotides not matched to a gene: 8. CDR1 is MNHEY, CDR2 SMNVEV, per germline (reference sequence). The CDR3 region is CASSPSGGPHNEQFF. CDR3 DNA sequence: TGTGCCAGCAGTCCCAGCGGGGGACCCCACAATGAGCAGTTCTTC.

The chain joins TRBV6-4 to TRBJ1-1; a possible D gene is TRBD1 (5 bases). This CDR3 is built from 13 residues. V was shortened by 2 bases and J by 1 base, with 5 bases between the two germline ends. In germline, CDR1 is MRHNA, CDR2 SNTAGT. The CDR3 sequence: CASSDQGNTEAFF. As DNA, the CDR3 is TGTGCCAGCAGTGACCAGGGGAACACTGAAGCTTTCTTT.

The genes are TRBV7-2 and TRBJ2-2; D possibly corresponds to TRBD2 (7 bases). Germline V gives CDR1 SGHTA, CDR2 FQGNSA. The CDR3 is 16 amino acids. Trimming stripped 7 bases from V and 1 base from J, with 16 bases between. CDR3 nucleotide sequence: TGTGCCAGCACCTCCAGGGGCGGGGGGAACACCGGGGAGCTGTTTTTT. This translates into CASTSRGGGNTGELFF.

The chain employs TRBV4-3 and TRBJ2-2, with D tentatively TRBD1 (6 bases). This CDR3 comprises 17 residues. V dropped 0 bases and J dropped 5 bases, with 16 bases sitting between them. Germline CDR1 LGHNA, CDR2 YSLEER. In DNA form, the CDR3 reads TGCGCCAGCAGCCAAGAATTCAGCAGGGGACGAACCGGGGAGCTGTTTTTT. Protein sequence: CASSQEFSRGRTGELFF.

This clone was counted only a few times. V gene TRBV5-8 combines with J gene TRBJ2-3, with a tentative D call TRBD2 (6 bases). The CDR3 sequence is 14 residues long. Looked up from germline, CDR1 is SGHTS and CDR2 is YDEGEE. V gave up 8 bases and J gave up 2 bases, with 15 bases separating them. The CDR3 DNA sequence: TGTGCCAGGGCGGGAATCGGGTACACAGATACGCAGTATTTT. Translating gives CARAGIGYTDTQYF.

The chain employs TRBV19 and TRBJ1-1; D is undetermined. V was pared by 1 base and J by 2 bases, with 11 bases between. Germline CDR1 LNHDA, CDR2 SQIVND (reference sequence). The CDR3 length is 15 residues. CDR3: CASSIGPTLNTEAFF. The CDR3 region has the DNA TGTGCCAGTAGTATAGGTCCCACCTTAAACACTGAAGCTTTCTTT.

This chain connects TRBV11-2 to TRBJ2-1; D is unresolved. The CDR3 sequence is 16 residues long. Trimming pared 4 bases from V and 0 bases from J, leaving 13 bases between. Germline V lookup: CDR1 SGHAT, CDR2 FQNNGV. CDR3: CASSSYSTGSYNEQFF. CDR3 in DNA: TGTGCCAGCAGCTCATACTCGACCGGCTCCTACAATGAGCAGTTCTTC.

For the CDR3, the DNA is TGTGCCAGCAGCCTCCGTGGGACAGGTCCTAACTATGGCTACACCTTC. The encoded protein is CASSLRGTGPNYGYTF. V gene TRBV7-9 combines with J gene TRBJ1-2, with 8 nucleotides matching TRBD1. In germline, CDR1 is SEHNR, CDR2 FQNEAQ (reference sequence). V lost 5 bases to trimming and J lost 0 bases; unmatched junction nucleotides: 8. The CDR3 is 16 residues long.

The V call is TRBV5-4, the J call TRBJ1-4; 7 bases match TRBD1. Losses at the gene ends were 4 bases for V and 4 bases for J; bases not matched to a gene: 4. In germline, CDR1 is SGHNT, CDR2 YYREEE (reference sequence). CDR3 length equals 14 residues. The CDR3 nucleotides read TGTGCCAGCAGCCCCGGGACAGTTAATGAAAAACTGTTTTTT. Translating gives CASSPGTVNEKLFF.

The rearrangement links TRBV12-3 or TRBV12-4 to TRBJ1-4; D not certain. This CDR3 contains 12 residues. V was pared by 6 bases and J by 0 bases, with 2 bases between. CDR3 loop: CASSTTNEKLFF. CDR3 nucleotide sequence: TGTGCCAGCAGCACAACTAATGAAAAACTGTTTTTT.

V gene TRBV5-1 combines with J gene TRBJ1-1; D not certain. V was cut by 4 bases and J by 0 bases, with 10 bases left in between. This CDR3 has 14 residues. Germline-derived CDR1 and CDR2 are SGHRS and YFSETQ. This CDR3 reads CASSVTQLNTEAFF. The CDR3 region has the DNA TGCGCCAGCAGCGTAACTCAACTGAACACTGAAGCTTTCTTT.

The V gene is TRBV19, the J gene TRBJ1-1; D is ambiguous. V lost 7 bases, J lost 1 base, and 10 bases lay in between. From germline, CDR1 is LNHDA and CDR2 SQIVND (reference sequence). This CDR3 contains 13 residues. The CDR3 reads CASTVPWNTEAFF. CDR3 bases: TGTGCCAGTACGGTCCCGTGGAACACTGAAGCTTTCTTT.

CDR3 amino acids: CASSQKIFPTQGYHTQYF. The CDR3 DNA sequence: TGCGCCAGCAGCCAGAAGATATTCCCGACACAGGGTTATCATACGCAGTATTTT. The chain links TRBV4-3 to TRBJ2-3, with D possibly TRBD1 on 6 matching bases. V was trimmed by 3 bases and J by 7 bases, leaving 26 bases between them. Germline loops: CDR1 LGHNA, CDR2 YSLEER. The CDR3 covers 18 residues.

The gene calls are TRBV6-2 or TRBV6-3 and TRBJ2-7; D is unresolved. Germline CDR1 and CDR2: MNHEY and SVGEGT. The CDR3 is 14 amino acids. V lost 0 bases, J lost 4 bases, and 10 bases lay in between. The CDR3 nucleotides are TGTGCCAGCAGTTACTCGATACCCCAGTACGAGCAGTACTTC. This encodes CASSYSIPQYEQYF.

V usage is TRBV7-2 and J usage is TRBJ2-7, with D hard to call. Trimming took 5 bases from V and 0 from J, leaving 2 bases between them. This CDR3 spans 11 amino acids. Germline CDR1 is SGHTA and CDR2 is FQGNSA. Here the CDR3 reads CASSHSYEQYF. The CDR3 DNA sequence: TGTGCCAGCAGCCACTCCTACGAGCAGTACTTC.

The genes are TRBV6-5 and TRBJ1-4; 10 bases align to TRBD1. The CDR3 is 14 residues long. The J segment lost 10 bases and the V segment lost 6 bases, leaving 8 bases of the junction unmatched. From germline, CDR1 is MNHEY and CDR2 SVGAGI. The CDR3 region is CASRTGTGEGKLFF. The CDR3 DNA sequence: TGTGCCAGCAGGACTGGGACAGGGGAGGGAAAACTGTTTTTT.

The chain recombines TRBV7-8 with TRBJ2-2; 10 bases agree with TRBD1. CDR1 and CDR2 from the germline V gene are SGHVS and FQNEAQ. The V gene end was trimmed by 3 bases and the J gene end by 7 bases; junction bases not matched to a gene: 5. The CDR3 is 15 amino acids. CDR3 DNA: TGTGCCAGCAGCTTCGGACAGGGGGGGGTCGGGGAGCTGTTTTTT. It yields the protein CASSFGQGGVGELFF.

V is TRBV2 and J is TRBJ1-5, with 7 positions matching TRBD1. The CDR3 runs to 17 residues. V shed 2 bases, J shed 0 bases, and the junction held 7 bases outside the gene matches. Germline V CDR1 and CDR2: SNHLY, FYNNEI. Here the CDR3 DNA reads TGTGCCAGCAGTGAAAAAGGGGGCCCCGTTAGCAATCAGCCCCAGCATTTT. Residues: CASSEKGGPVSNQPQHF.

The CDR3 DNA follows: TGTGCCAGTAGTATGGGATCAGGAGGCAATCAGCCCCAGCATTTT. Translation gives CASSMGSGGNQPQHF. The rearrangement links TRBV19 to TRBJ1-5, with D unresolved. In germline, CDR1 is LNHDA, CDR2 SQIVND (reference sequence). With 3 bases removed from V and 2 bases from J, the gap between germline ends came to 11 bases. This CDR3 is 15 amino acids long.

The chain links TRBV28 to TRBJ2-6; no reliable D call. Germline CDR1 MDHEN, CDR2 SYDVKM. The length of the CDR3 is 14 residues. The V gene lost 5 bases and the J gene lost 0 bases, with 5 bases spanning the gap. The CDR3 protein is CASSILSGANVLTF. As DNA, the CDR3 is TGTGCCAGCAGTATCCTCTCTGGGGCCAACGTCCTGACTTTC.

The sample holds a few counts of this clone. The CDR3 DNA follows: TGTGCCAGTGCCGACAGGGGCTATGGCTACACCTTC. It specifies CASADRGYGYTF. This sequence joins TRBV28 and TRBJ1-2, with 8 bases fitting TRBD1. The CDR3 sequence is 12 residues long. Germline assignment: CDR1 MDHEN and CDR2 SYDVKM. The junction had 4 bases not matched to a gene; V was cut back by 9 bases and J by 4 bases.

V usage is TRBV3-1 (or the pseudogene TRBV3-2) and J usage is TRBJ1-2; D ambiguous. This CDR3 comprises 14 residues. The germline CDR1 and CDR2 sequences are LGHDT and YNNKEL (reference sequence). Trimming shortened V by 6 bases and J by 4 bases, and 15 bases separated the two germline ends. CDR3 loop: CASRGGSRVYGYTF. The DNA of the CDR3 is TGTGCCAGCAGAGGAGGCAGTAGGGTCTATGGCTACACCTTC.

The table lists this clone with a few counts. V is TRBV5-1 and J is TRBJ1-6, with TRBD1 identical over 9 bases. Trimming took 4 bases from V and 11 from J; bases not matched to a gene: 10. The CDR3 spans 15 residues. Germline assignment: CDR1 SGHRS and CDR2 YFSETQ. The CDR3 loop is CASSQGDREKTPLHF. The CDR3 bases are TGCGCCAGCAGCCAAGGGGACAGGGAAAAGACACCCCTCCACTTT.

This clone came up a few times. The chain joins TRBV25-1 to TRBJ2-2, with TRBD1 matching 7 bases. The germline V gene has CDR1 MGHDK and CDR2 SYGVNS. The CDR3 has 16 amino acids. Losses at the gene ends were 5 bases for V and 11 bases for J; bases not matched to a gene: 17. Here the CDR3 reads CASSQIDITGVSELFF. Written as DNA, the CDR3 is TGTGCCAGCAGTCAAATCGATATTACAGGGGTGAGCGAGCTGTTTTTT.

Comments on this clone: Mismatch with germline at one junction end may stem from a read error. V usage is TRBV6-5 and J usage is TRBJ1-4, with 7 nucleotides matching TRBD1. This CDR3 spans 15 amino acids. Per the germline V gene, CDR1 is MNHEY and CDR2 is SVGAGI. The CDR3: CASSHSDRLNEKLFF. In nucleotides, the CDR3 is TGTGCCAGCAGTCACTCGGACAGGCTTAATGAAAAACTGTTTTTT.

The rearrangement uses TRBV6-2 or TRBV6-3 and TRBJ1-6, with TRBD1 matching 7 bases. CDR3 length equals 17 residues. Germline values: CDR1 MNHEY, CDR2 SVGEGT. The V gene end was trimmed by 0 bases and the J gene end by 0 bases; junction bases not matched to a gene: 2. The CDR3 sequence is CASSYSGDSSYNSPLHF. Here the CDR3 DNA reads TGTGCCAGCAGTTACTCCGGGGACAGCTCCTATAATTCACCCCTCCACTTT.